What follows are 29 T cell receptor beta chains derived from one specimen sequenced in a study of blood T cell repertoires in COVID-19. Generated by immunoSEQ multiplex PCR, the TCRdb table keeps only in-frame clones and is missing some. Of more than 200,000 clones listed, around 90% are singletons. Sequenced: PBMCs or T cells enriched from blood (not recorded which). The receptors shown here come from a woman in her thirties with acute COVID-19.

J is TRBJ2-1 and V is TRBV9, with D perhaps matching TRBD1 (6 bases). V lost 3 bases and J lost 8, with 24 bases in between. The germline V gene encodes CDR1 SGDLS and CDR2 YYNGEE. The CDR3 length is 17 residues. The chain's CDR3 is CASSAHPLDSIVDEQFF. CDR3 nucleotides: TGTGCCAGCAGCGCCCATCCTTTGGACAGTATCGTAGATGAGCAGTTCTTC.

The chain has TRBV27 and TRBJ2-3, with D tentatively TRBD2 (6 bases). Germline loops: CDR1 MNHEY, CDR2 SMNVEV (reference sequence). The length of the CDR3 is 15 residues. Trimming cost V 5 bases and J 3 bases, with 15 bases left between them. Written as DNA, the CDR3 is TGTGCCAGCAGTCAGGTGGGGACTTGGACAGATACGCAGTATTTT. Translated, it gives CASSQVGTWTDTQYF.

The J gene is TRBJ2-2, the V gene TRBV14; TRBD1 might be the D (5 bases). Trimming stripped 2 bases from V and 5 bases from J, with 9 bases between. CDR1 is SGHDN and CDR2 is FVKESK in the germline V gene. This CDR3 is built from 14 residues. CDR3 DNA sequence: TGTGCCAGCAGCCAACAACAGGCTACCGGGGAGCTGTTTTTT. This encodes CASSQQQATGELFF.

The V and J genes are TRBV3-1 (or the pseudogene TRBV3-2) and TRBJ2-7, with D possibly TRBD2 on 6 matching bases. The CDR3 consists of 13 residues. V was trimmed by 1 base and J by 2 bases, leaving 6 bases between them. From germline, CDR1 is LGHDT and CDR2 YNNKEL (reference sequence). Here the CDR3 reads CASSQGGAYEQYF. The CDR3 DNA reads as TGTGCCAGCAGCCAAGGGGGGGCCTACGAGCAGTACTTC.

The chain combines TRBV7-9 with TRBJ2-7; D perhaps matches TRBD2 (5 bases). The CDR3 sequence is 13 residues long. The V gene's germline CDR1 is SEHNR and CDR2 FQNEAQ (reference sequence). V was clipped by 2 bases and J by 4 bases, with 9 bases between them. The CDR3 region has the DNA TGTGCCAGCAGCTTATATAGGACTTACGAGCAGTACTTC. Translating it yields CASSLYRTYEQYF.

The chain uses TRBV6-2 or TRBV6-3 and TRBJ2-7; 10 bases line up with TRBD2. Germline V gene data show CDR1 as MNHEY and CDR2 as SVGEGT. The CDR3 runs to 14 residues. With 6 bases clipped from V and 5 bases from J, the junction kept 7 bases outside the gene matches. CDR3 DNA: TGTGCCAGCAGCCTAACTAGCGGGAAAGACGAGCAGTACTTC. Encoded protein: CASSLTSGKDEQYF.

The rearrangement uses TRBV5-1 and TRBJ2-1; 9 bases are a match to TRBD2. The CDR3 length is 15 residues. Per the germline V gene, CDR1 is SGHRS and CDR2 is YFSETQ. Trimming cost V 6 bases and J 5 bases; bases outside gene matches: 9. The CDR3 spells CASTLSGSYNNEQFF. The CDR3 coding sequence is TGCGCCAGCACACTTAGCGGGAGCTACAACAATGAGCAGTTCTTC.

Turning to this clone: Other DNA variants within this sample encode the same CDR3. The chain couples TRBV10-3 to TRBJ2-1; the D is unclear. This CDR3 has 12 residues. Germline lookup yields CDR1 ENHRY and CDR2 SYGVKD. The ends were cut back, 0 bases at V and 6 bases at J, with 3 bases in the middle. CDR3 sequence reads: CAISESLNEQFF. CDR3 nucleotides: TGTGCCATCAGTGAGTCCCTCAATGAGCAGTTCTTC.

This clone was detected ten times or more. The chain is built from TRBV3-1 (or the pseudogene TRBV3-2) and TRBJ1-5; 8 positions match TRBD1. V gave up 0 bases and J gave up 7 bases; unmatched junction bases: 5. Germline CDR1 is LGHDT and CDR2 is YNNKEL (reference sequence). The CDR3 consists of 15 residues. The DNA of the CDR3 is TGTGCCAGCAGCCAAGATGTAGACAGGGGACAGCCCCAGCATTTT. This translates into CASSQDVDRGQPQHF.

CDR3 coding DNA: TGTGCCAGCAGCTTAGATAGCCAAGAGACCCAGTACTTC. Protein product: CASSLDSQETQYF. This chain uses TRBV11-3 with TRBJ2-5, with D uncertain. CDR1 is SGHNT, CDR2 YENEEA, per germline. The CDR3 length is 13 residues. V was pared by 0 bases and J by 1 base, with 3 bases between.

V is TRBV7-9 and J is TRBJ2-3; D unresolved. V was trimmed by 4 bases and J by 6 bases, leaving 14 bases between them. The CDR3 has 14 amino acids. CDR1 SEHNR and CDR2 FQNEAQ come from the germline V gene (reference sequence). CDR3 loop: CASSSLGGPDTQYF. CDR3 coding DNA: TGTGCCAGCAGCTCCTTAGGCGGCCCCGATACGCAGTATTTT.

In this sample, this clone turned up a few times. At one boundary the junction diverges from the germline segment, which might be a read error. DNA of the CDR3: TGTGCCAGCAGCTTATCCGGGACAACGGGATCACCCCTCCACTTT. It yields the protein CASSLSGTTGSPLHF. The chain is built from TRBV28 and TRBJ1-6; possibly TRBD1 for D (6 bases). The CDR3 is 15 amino acids. The germline V gene encodes CDR1 MDHEN and CDR2 SYDVKM.

J is TRBJ2-7 and V is TRBV12-5; TRBD1 agrees at 9 bases. Trimming cost V 6 bases and J 1 base; bases outside gene matches: 4. CDR1 is LGHNT, CDR2 FRNRAP, per germline. The CDR3 has 14 residues. The CDR3 here is CASGLDRGSYEQYF. The CDR3 DNA follows: TGTGCTAGTGGGCTCGACAGGGGGTCCTACGAGCAGTACTTC.

The chain couples TRBV14 to TRBJ1-6; tentatively, D is TRBD1 (5 bases). Germline V gene data show CDR1 as SGHDN and CDR2 as FVKESK. Trimming removed 1 base at V and 4 bases at J, with 5 bases between. This CDR3 is 14 amino acids long. The CDR3 is CASSQAGYNSPLHF. The CDR3 DNA is TGTGCCAGCAGCCAAGCAGGGTATAATTCACCCCTCCACTTT. Using reference TRBV14 and TRBJ1-6 for the parts outside the CDR3, the full variable domain is EAGVTQFPSHSVIEKGQTVTLRCDPISGHDNLYWYRRVMGKEIKFLLHFVKESKQDESGMPNNRFLAERTGGTYSTLKVQPAELEDSGVYFCASSQAGYNSPLHFGNGTRLTVT.

On this clone: The same CDR3 can be traced to other DNA sequences in this sample. The chain combines TRBV5-1 with TRBJ1-2, with D unresolved. The CDR3 has 13 residues. The V gene's germline CDR1 is SGHRS and CDR2 YFSETQ. V lost 2 bases and J lost 2, with 7 bases in between. The CDR3 is CASSLDTNYGYTF. As DNA, the CDR3 is TGCGCCAGCAGCTTAGACACAAACTATGGCTACACCTTC.

The chain uses TRBV9 and TRBJ2-3, with TRBD2 matching 8 bases. The trim removed 3 bases at V and 3 bases at J, leaving 9 bases unmatched. The CDR3 is made up of 16 amino acids. Germline CDR1 reads SGDLS; CDR2 reads YYNGEE. The CDR3 DNA reads TGTGCCAGCAGCGAGAGGGGCGCGGGGGGTACAGATACGCAGTATTTT. It is translated as CASSERGAGGTDTQYF.

The chain carries TRBV2 and TRBJ1-4; D gene ambiguous. CDR3 size: 19 residues. V was clipped by 0 bases and J by 2 bases, with 19 bases between them. Per the germline V gene, CDR1 is SNHLY and CDR2 is FYNNEI. The CDR3 DNA reads as TGTGCCAGCAGTGAAGCCTCTCTAGCTCACCAGGCCACTAATGAAAAACTGTTTTTT. This sequence encodes CASSEASLAHQATNEKLFF.

This rearrangement joins TRBV19 to TRBJ1-5, with D unresolved. V lost 6 bases to trimming and J lost 5 bases, with 8 bases between them. Germline V gives CDR1 LNHDA, CDR2 SQIVND (reference sequence). The CDR3 has 12 amino acids. The CDR3 DNA reads as TGTGCCAGTAGATGGCGGGATCAGCCCCAGCATTTT. This codes for CASRWRDQPQHF.

V and J are TRBV27 and TRBJ2-1; 12 nucleotides align to TRBD2. Germline V gene sequence: CDR1 MNHEY, CDR2 SMNVEV (reference sequence). V lost 4 bases, J lost 8 bases, and 9 bases stayed unmatched. The CDR3 runs 16 residues. The CDR3 loop reads CASSSGLAGTTHEQFF. As DNA, the CDR3 is TGTGCCAGCAGTTCCGGACTAGCGGGAACCACCCATGAGCAGTTCTTC.

This chain links TRBV4-3 with TRBJ1-1; D is ambiguous. Per the germline V gene, CDR1 is LGHNA and CDR2 is YSLEER. The CDR3 runs 16 residues. V gave up 0 bases and J gave up 0 bases, with 11 bases separating them. As DNA, the CDR3 is TGCGCCAGCAGCCAAGATAGCGTGGTACTGAACACTGAAGCTTTCTTT. It encodes CASSQDSVVLNTEAFF.

This clone was counted a few times. The chain is built from TRBV28 and TRBJ1-5; a possible D gene is TRBD1 (5 bases). The CDR3 has 16 amino acids. Trimming removed 7 bases at V and 0 bases at J, with 16 bases between. CDR1 is MDHEN and CDR2 is SYDVKM in the germline V gene. CDR3 sequence reads: CASILGGSNSNQPQHF. The CDR3 DNA reads as TGTGCCAGCATACTGGGGGGGAGCAATAGCAATCAGCCCCAGCATTTT.

A word on this clone: The junction departs from germline at one end; a sequencing error may be responsible. This sequence joins TRBV7-7 and TRBJ2-5, with TRBD2 matching over 12 bases. The CDR3 is 15 amino acids. Germline V lookup: CDR1 SSHAT, CDR2 FNYEAQ (reference sequence). The CDR3 nucleotides read TGTGCTAGCAGCCCCGGACTAGCGGGATCGGTGACCCAGTACTTC. Its protein is CASSPGLAGSVTQYF.

The rearrangement links TRBV29-1 to TRBJ2-2; 9 bases line up with TRBD1. CDR3 length: 13 residues. The V gene end was trimmed by 6 bases and the J gene end by 5 bases; junction bases not matched to a gene: 4. CDR1 is SQVTM and CDR2 is ANQGSEA in the germline V gene. CDR3 in DNA: TGCAGCGTGGGGGACAGGGTAACCGGGGAGCTGTTTTTT. Its protein product is CSVGDRVTGELFF.

Worth noting for this clone: The sample has other DNA sequences that encode this CDR3 too. V and J are TRBV27 and TRBJ2-1, with D unclear. Germline V gene data show CDR1 as MNHEY and CDR2 as SMNVEV (reference sequence). There are 13 residues in the CDR3. Trimming took 2 bases from V and 4 from J, leaving 6 bases between them. Here the CDR3 reads CASSLAGYNEQFF. The CDR3 region has the DNA TGTGCCAGCAGTTTAGCCGGTTACAATGAGCAGTTCTTC.

This chain uses TRBV28 with TRBJ1-6, with TRBD1 identical over 8 bases. With V trimmed by 7 bases and J by 7 bases, 6 bases remained unmatched. Germline CDR1 MDHEN, CDR2 SYDVKM. The CDR3 is 14 amino acids. CDR3 bases: TGTGCCAGCACCTGGGGGACAGGCAATTCACCCCTCCACTTT. As protein: CASTWGTGNSPLHF.

This chain uses TRBV2 with TRBJ1-2; D gene ambiguous. Germline V gene data show CDR1 as SNHLY and CDR2 as FYNNEI. Trimming pared 4 bases from V and 4 bases from J, leaving 13 bases between. The CDR3 runs to 14 residues. The CDR3 spells CASSAVPEGYGYTF. The CDR3, as DNA: TGTGCCAGCAGTGCGGTCCCGGAGGGCTATGGCTACACCTTC.

V is TRBV2 and J is TRBJ2-5; 7 positions agree with TRBD1. Trimming removed 4 bases from V and 4 bases from J; junction bases left unmatched: 15. The CDR3 has 17 amino acids. Germline CDR1 SNHLY, CDR2 FYNNEI. This chain's CDR3 is CASSGPYRGRTIETQYF. Here the CDR3 DNA reads TGTGCCAGCAGTGGGCCCTACAGGGGCAGAACCATAGAGACCCAGTACTTC.

The chain couples TRBV28 to TRBJ2-3; tentatively, D is TRBD1 (8 bases). Germline V gene data show CDR1 as MDHEN and CDR2 as SYDVKM. V lost 6 bases, J lost 6 bases, and 16 bases lay in between. The CDR3 runs to 14 residues. The CDR3 DNA follows: TGTGCCAGCAGACACAGGGGGGGGAGGGATACGCAGTATTTT. Translation: CASRHRGGRDTQYF.

The genes are TRBV12-3 or TRBV12-4 and TRBJ1-2; TRBD1 matches at 8 bases. CDR3 length equals 13 residues. Unmatched junction bases numbered 8, after V lost 6 bases and J lost 8 bases. Here the CDR3 reads CASSFSGGRGYTF. CDR3 nucleotides: TGTGCCAGCAGCTTCTCAGGGGGCAGGGGCTACACCTTC.